These 9 T cell receptor beta chains came from one sample sequenced in a study of regulatory T cells in long-lasting Graves disease. Time point reported: newly diagnosed GD, antithyroid drugs for less than 3 months. RNA from PBMCs was the source of the TCR library. Construction of the TCR beta libraries employed iRepertoire HTBI primers in conjunction with Arm-PCR of CDR3 regions. Via MiXCR, TCRdb re-called the multiplex PCR reads, giving one row per CDR3 protein. The table shows roughly 320,000 distinct CDR3 sequences, with roughly 17% occurring only once. The same data also contributed to another study, on T cells in Graves' hyperthyroidism and ophthalmopathy.

Material: peripheral blood mononuclear cells (PBMCs), obtained at new diagnosis, from a patient treated with antithyroid drugs. The receptors were sampled from a man aged 35 to 55 with Graves disease.

This clonotype was recorded many times. The chain employs TRBV7-2 and TRBJ1-3; D uncertain. Germline V gives CDR1 SGHTA, CDR2 FQGNSA. The ends were cut back, 2 bases at V and 0 bases at J, with 11 bases in the middle. CDR3 length: 16 residues. This CDR3 reads CASSLNTGSSGNTIYF. The CDR3 nucleotides are TGTGCCAGCAGCTTAAATACCGGGAGCTCTGGAAACACCATATATTTT.

This clonotype was recorded many times. The J gene is TRBJ2-5, the V gene TRBV7-9; possible D gene TRBD1, 5 bases. The V end was cut by 5 bases, the J end by 2 bases, with 15 bases between. This CDR3 contains 15 residues. CDR1 and CDR2 (germline): SEHNR, FQNEAQ (reference sequence). CDR3 coding DNA: TGTGCCAGCAGCCTTTGGCAGGGTGAACAAGAGACCCAGTACTTC. Its translation is CASSLWQGEQETQYF.

This clonotype was counted ten times or more. This rearrangement joins TRBV6-2 or TRBV6-3 to TRBJ2-7, with D tentatively TRBD1 (6 bases). CDR3 length: 12 residues. The V and J ends lost 5 bases and 5 bases respectively, with 10 bases between them. The germline V gene encodes CDR1 MNHEY and CDR2 SVGEGT. The CDR3 protein is CASSTSGDEQYF. The CDR3 DNA reads TGTGCCAGCAGTACCTCAGGGGACGAGCAGTACTTC.

V is TRBV6-1 and J is TRBJ1-4; tentatively, D is TRBD1 (6 bases). Germline V gives CDR1 MNHNS, CDR2 SASEGT. Trimming shortened V by 9 bases and J by 6 bases, and 23 bases separated the two germline ends. The CDR3 sequence is 16 residues long. CDR3 loop: CASHTRGRPRDEKLFF. Written as DNA, the CDR3 is TGTGCCAGTCACACGAGGGGGAGACCTAGGGATGAAAAACTGTTTTTT.

V gene TRBV5-1 combines with J gene TRBJ1-3, with D perhaps matching TRBD1 (5 bases). The germline CDR1 and CDR2 sequences are SGHRS and YFSETQ. Trimming took off 1 base at V and 4 bases at J, with 12 bases between the two ends. The CDR3 is 15 amino acids. CDR3 residues: CASSLLAGPGNTIYF. CDR3 bases: TGCGCCAGCAGCTTGTTAGCAGGGCCAGGAAACACCATATATTTT.

V and J are TRBV15 and TRBJ2-5; TRBD2 agrees at 11 bases. Germline loops: CDR1 LNHNV, CDR2 YYDKDF (reference sequence). The J segment lost 1 base and the V segment lost 3 bases, leaving 7 bases of the junction unmatched. The CDR3 is made up of 17 amino acids. CDR3 amino acids: CATSSDLAGGLQETQYF. CDR3 coding DNA: TGTGCCACCAGCAGCGACCTAGCGGGGGGACTCCAAGAGACCCAGTACTTC.

This clonotype was picked up many times. The chain is built from TRBV28 and TRBJ2-1, with 7 bases identical to TRBD1. The trim removed 6 bases at V and 1 base at J, leaving 3 bases unmatched. The CDR3 spans 14 residues. CDR1 MDHEN and CDR2 SYDVKM come from the germline V gene. The CDR3 DNA sequence: TGTGCCAGCAGGCAGGGGGAATCCTACAATGAGCAGTTCTTC. It translates to CASRQGESYNEQFF.

This chain connects TRBV7-2 to TRBJ2-3; D is possibly TRBD2 (6 bases). The V gene lost 5 bases and the J gene lost 6 bases, with 12 bases spanning the gap. This CDR3 is 13 amino acids long. The germline V gene encodes CDR1 SGHTA and CDR2 FQGNSA. The CDR3 reads CASSPRAGDTQYF. DNA for the CDR3: TGTGCCAGCAGCCCCCGGGCGGGGGATACGCAGTATTTT. The full variable domain, its missing parts supplied by reference TRBV7-2 and TRBJ2-3, is GAGVSQSPSNKVTEKGKDVELRCDPISGHTALYWYRQSLGQGLEFLIYFQGNSAPDKSGLPSDRFSAERTGGSVSTLTIQRTQQEDSAVYLCASSPRAGDTQYFGPGTRLTVL.

V and J are TRBV5-4 and TRBJ1-2, with a possible D match to TRBD1 (6 bases). From germline, CDR1 is SGHNT and CDR2 YYREEE (reference sequence). V lost 0 bases, J lost 3 bases, and 15 bases lay in between. The CDR3 spans 16 residues. CDR3 loop: CASSLEGRGTYYGYTF. DNA of the CDR3: TGTGCCAGCAGCTTGGAGGGCAGGGGAACATACTATGGCTACACCTTC.